A selection of T cell receptor beta chains follows, all from one sample in a study of T cells in Graves' hyperthyroidism and ophthalmopathy. TCRdb reprocessed the multiplex PCR reads via MiXCR and lists one record per CDR3 protein. The table shows some 800,000 distinct CDR3 sequences, with 38% occurring only once. Sequencing was done on a sample of blood. The source of these receptors is a man younger than 30 with Graves' hyperthyroidism. CDR3s include the opening cysteine and the closing phenylalanine or tryptophan. D genes are given only for firm matches. Some rows mark clone size as missing; the rest say once, few, many or name a class of expanded clone.

V: TRBV19
size: .
J: TRBJ2-2
D: .
CDR3: CASSYRTGNTGELFF
DNA: TGTGCCAGTAGCTATCGGACGGGGAACACCGGGGAGCTGTTTTTT

V: TRBV7-2
size: .
J: TRBJ2-7
D: TRBD2
CDR3: CASSQGRVLGSYEQYF
DNA: TGCGCCAGCAGCCAAGGGAGGGTCCTGGGCTCCTACGAGCAGTACTTC

V: TRBV2
size: many
J: TRBJ2-7
D: .
CDR3: CASGGDRSSYEQYF
DNA: TGTGCCAGCGGGGGGGACAGGTCGTCCTACGAGCAGTACTTC

V: TRBV2
size: many
J: TRBJ2-7
D: .
CDR3: CASRETYEQYF
DNA: TGTGCCAGCAGGGAAACCTACGAGCAGTACTTC

V: TRBV29-1
size: many
J: TRBJ2-2
D: .
CDR3: CSVTRQDTGELFF
DNA: TGCAGCGTTACTAGACAGGACACCGGGGAGCTGTTTTTT

V: TRBV28
size: .
J: TRBJ1-2
D: .
CDR3: CAIQATNYGYTF
DNA: TGTGCCATCCAAGCGACTAACTATGGCTACACCTTC

V: TRBV10-3
size: many
J: TRBJ2-5
D: .
CDR3: CAISEAGRETQYF
DNA: TGTGCCATCAGTGAGGCGGGGAGGGAGACCCAGTACTTC

V: TRBV2
size: many
J: TRBJ2-5
D: .
CDR3: CASIGGTGPETQYF
DNA: TGTGCCAGCATCGGGGGCACAGGGCCGGAGACCCAGTACTTC

V: TRBV29-1
size: .
J: TRBJ1-2
D: .
CDR3: CSLVGSWDYGYTF
DNA: TGCAGCTTGGTGGGCAGTTGGGACTATGGCTACACCTTC

V: TRBV15
size: .
J: TRBJ2-1
D: .
CDR3: CATSRDLAQQQFF
DNA: TGTGCCACCAGCAGAGATCTTGCCCAGCAGCAGTTCTTC

V: TRBV5-1
size: .
J: TRBJ2-2
D: .
CDR3: CASSPGRGGGELFF
DNA: TGCGCCAGCAGCCCCGGACGGGGTGGCGGGGAGCTGTTTTTT

V: TRBV6-6
size: .
J: TRBJ1-1
D: .
CDR3: CASSRVQNTEAFF
DNA: TGTGCCAGCAGCCGGGTCCAGAACACTGAAGCTTTCTTT

V: TRBV7-9
size: few
J: TRBJ2-5
D: TRBD2
CDR3: CASSPRGGPQETQYF
DNA: TGTGCCAGCAGCCCCCGGGGAGGGCCTCAAGAGACCCAGTACTTC

V: TRBV6-4
size: .
J: TRBJ2-2
D: TRBD2
CDR3: CASSAVAGAARTGELFF
DNA: TGTGCCAGCAGTGCGGTAGCGGGGGCCGCAAGGACCGGGGAGCTGTTTTTT

V: TRBV5-1
size: many
J: TRBJ1-2
D: TRBD1
CDR3: CASSLGQGEGYTF
DNA: TGCGCCAGCAGCCTCGGACAGGGGGAAGGCTACACCTTC

V: TRBV7-9
size: many
J: TRBJ1-3
D: .
CDR3: CASSLGGNTIYF
DNA: TGTGCCAGCAGCTTAGGGGGAAACACCATATATTTT

V: TRBV12-5
size: few
J: TRBJ2-6
D: TRBD1
CDR3: CASGLVYRGAGANVLTF
DNA: TGTGCTAGTGGTTTGGTATACAGGGGCGCTGGGGCCAACGTCCTGACTTTC

V: TRBV6-5
size: .
J: TRBJ2-5
D: .
CDR3: CAISYSMETQYF
DNA: TGTGCCATCAGTTACTCGATGGAGACCCAGTACTTC

V: TRBV4-1
size: few
J: TRBJ1-2
D: .
CDR3: CASSQDELGYGYTF
DNA: TGCGCCAGCAGCCAAGATGAACTCGGCTATGGCTACACCTTC

V: TRBV13
size: .
J: TRBJ2-6
D: .
CDR3: CASLSPPGDGANVLTF
DNA: TGTGCCAGCCTCTCCCCGCCCGGAGATGGGGCCAATGTCCTGACTTTC

V: TRBV29-1
size: .
J: TRBJ2-2
D: .
CDR3: CSVEDGEGPGELFF
DNA: TGCAGCGTTGAAGATGGGGAAGGCCCCGGGGAGCTGTTTTTT

V: TRBV29-1
size: once
J: TRBJ1-2
D: .
CDR3: CSVVRRGDGGYTF
DNA: TGCAGCGTAGTGAGGCGAGGGGATGGTGGCTACACCTTC

V: TRBV15
size: .
J: TRBJ2-7
D: TRBD2
CDR3: CATSRDGTSSYEQYF
DNA: TGTGCCACCAGCAGAGATGGGACTAGCTCCTACGAGCAGTACTTC

V: TRBV29-1
size: .
J: TRBJ2-5
D: TRBD2
CDR3: CSVEVLAETQYF
DNA: TGCAGCGTTGAAGTACTAGCGGAGACCCAGTACTTC

V: TRBV5-4
size: .
J: TRBJ2-7
D: .
CDR3: CASSSGWEQYF
DNA: TGTGCCAGCAGCTCGGGATGGGAGCAGTACTTC

V: TRBV29-1
size: .
J: TRBJ1-1
D: TRBD1
CDR3: CSSEGTGWSTEAFF
DNA: TGCAGCAGTGAGGGGACAGGGTGGTCCACTGAAGCTTTCTTT

V: TRBV7-2
size: many
J: TRBJ1-4
D: .
CDR3: CASSLVRGDLEKLFF
DNA: TGTGCCAGCAGCTTAGTTCGAGGGGATTTGGAAAAACTGTTTTTT

V: TRBV7-6
size: .
J: TRBJ2-2
D: TRBD2
CDR3: CASSLDGSGTGELFF
DNA: TGTGCCAGCAGCTTAGACGGTAGCGGGACCGGGGAGCTGTTTTTT

V: TRBV7-9
size: many
J: TRBJ1-1
D: TRBD1
CDR3: CASSPRDRATEAFF
DNA: TGTGCCAGCAGCCCCCGGGACAGGGCAACTGAAGCTTTCTTT

V: TRBV9
size: few
J: TRBJ2-7
D: TRBD2
CDR3: CASSVDGGEGEDEQYF
DNA: TGTGCCAGCAGCGTAGATGGGGGGGAAGGGGAGGACGAGCAGTACTTC

V: TRBV20-1
size: .
J: TRBJ1-5
D: TRBD1
CDR3: CSARDRASNQPQHF
DNA: TGCAGTGCTCGGGACAGGGCGAGCAATCAGCCCCAGCATTTT

V: TRBV25-1
size: many
J: TRBJ1-2
D: .
CDR3: CASSEFGPTNYGYTF
DNA: TGTGCCAGCAGTGAATTTGGACCGACTAACTATGGCTACACCTTC

V: TRBV6-1
size: .
J: TRBJ2-5
D: .
CDR3: CASSYSYGELETQYF
DNA: TGTGCCAGCAGTTACTCGTACGGGGAACTTGAGACCCAGTACTTC

V: TRBV6-5
size: many
J: TRBJ1-5
D: .
CDR3: CASSPGPGQPQHF
DNA: TGTGCCAGCAGCCCCGGACCAGGTCAGCCCCAGCATTTT

V: TRBV24-1
size: .
J: TRBJ2-5
D: .
CDR3: CATSDPTANSNQPQYF
DNA: TGTGCCACCAGTGACCCGACAGCCAACAGCAATCAGCCCCAGTACTTC

V: TRBV25-1
size: .
J: TRBJ1-4
D: TRBD1
CDR3: CASSARGDLGQGFEKLFF
DNA: TGTGCCAGCAGTGCTAGAGGGGATCTGGGACAGGGATTTGAAAAACTGTTTTTT

V: TRBV20-1
size: many
J: TRBJ1-2
D: TRBD1
CDR3: CSAKAPRDSLNYGYTF
DNA: TGCAGTGCCAAGGCTCCTCGGGACAGTCTAAACTATGGCTACACCTTC

V: TRBV12-3/TRBV12-4
size: few
J: TRBJ1-6
D: TRBD1
CDR3: CASRQGQGVSYNSPLHF
DNA: TGTGCCAGCAGACAAGGACAGGGGGTTTCCTATAATTCACCCCTCCACTTT

V: TRBV10-2
size: few
J: TRBJ1-5
D: .
CDR3: CAWSGRGGVQPQHF
DNA: TGTGCCTGGAGTGGACGGGGTGGGGTTCAGCCCCAGCATTTT

V: TRBV7-2
size: few
J: TRBJ2-2
D: .
CDR3: CASSPAVGSGNTGELFF
DNA: TGTGCCAGCAGCCCCGCCGTTGGTAGCGGCAACACCGGGGAGCTGTTTTTT